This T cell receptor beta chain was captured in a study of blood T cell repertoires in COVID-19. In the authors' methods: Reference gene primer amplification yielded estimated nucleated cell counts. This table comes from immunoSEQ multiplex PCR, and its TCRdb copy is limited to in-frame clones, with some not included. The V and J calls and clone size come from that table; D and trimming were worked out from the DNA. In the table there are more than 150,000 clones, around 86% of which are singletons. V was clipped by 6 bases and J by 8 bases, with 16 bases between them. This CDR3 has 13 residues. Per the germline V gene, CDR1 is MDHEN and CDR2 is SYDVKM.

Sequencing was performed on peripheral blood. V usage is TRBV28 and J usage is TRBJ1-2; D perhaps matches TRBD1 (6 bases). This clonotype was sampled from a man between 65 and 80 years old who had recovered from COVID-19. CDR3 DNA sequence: TGTGCCAGCAGACTACAGGGAACTAGGGGCTACACCTTC. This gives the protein CASRLQGTRGYTF.